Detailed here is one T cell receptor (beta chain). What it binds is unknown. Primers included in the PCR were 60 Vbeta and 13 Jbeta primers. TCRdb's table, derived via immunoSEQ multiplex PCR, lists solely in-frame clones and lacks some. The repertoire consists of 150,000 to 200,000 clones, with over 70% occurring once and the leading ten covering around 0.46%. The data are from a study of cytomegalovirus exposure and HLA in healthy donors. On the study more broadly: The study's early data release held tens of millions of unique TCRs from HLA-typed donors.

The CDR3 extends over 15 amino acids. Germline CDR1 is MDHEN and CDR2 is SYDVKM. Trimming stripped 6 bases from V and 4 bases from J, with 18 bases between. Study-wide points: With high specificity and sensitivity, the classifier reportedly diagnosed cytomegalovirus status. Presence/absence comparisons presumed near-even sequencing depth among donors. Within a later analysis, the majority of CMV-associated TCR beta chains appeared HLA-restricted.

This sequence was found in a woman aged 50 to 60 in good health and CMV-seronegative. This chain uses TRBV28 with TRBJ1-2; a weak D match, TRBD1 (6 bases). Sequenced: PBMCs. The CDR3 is CASRLTGPLSYGYTF. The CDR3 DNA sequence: TGTGCCAGCAGACTGACAGGTCCCCTCTCCTATGGCTACACCTTC.